This T cell receptor (beta chain) was identified during a study of T cell responses to AZD1222 COVID-19 vaccine. General observations from the study: The donor cohort was predominantly white British with a female majority, and clonal diversity may have been underestimated. Nearly half of spike-specific TCRs reportedly target unmutated variant regions.

CDR3 size: 13 residues. Germline lookup yields CDR1 SNHLY and CDR2 FYNNEI. The V end was cut by 4 bases, the J end by 2 bases, with 6 bases between. Repertoires were generated with immunoSEQ multiplex PCR, while TCRdb's copy carries only in-frame clones and drops some. Of 70,000 to 90,000 clones in the sample, around nine tenths are singletons; the top ten hold about 17%. Comments on this clone: Its antigen is undetermined.

The V call is TRBV2, the J call TRBJ1-5; the D is unclear. The material sequenced was peripheral blood, taken 28 days after the second AZD1222 dose. The receptor was isolated from an adult who received the AZD1222 COVID-19 vaccine. CDR3 protein: CASSATGNQPQHF. CDR3 nucleotide sequence: TGTGCCAGCAGTGCAACTGGCAATCAGCCCCAGCATTTT.